This TCR beta chain stems from a study of T cells in Graves' hyperthyroidism and ophthalmopathy. Regarding the study as a whole: From stable hyperthyroidism, ophthalmopathy was separated by a 13 V-J model.

TCR beta CDR3 regions were amplified from RNA transcripts. RT-PCR in the first round (using the HTBI primer set) targeted the TCR CDR3. Each CDR3 protein is one row after TCRdb ran MiXCR on the multiplex PCR reads. The sample has fewer than 250,000 distinct CDR3 sequences; roughly 15% are singletons. The CDR3 extends over 23 amino acids. V lost 2 bases and J lost 0; bases outside the gene matches: 23. The germline CDR1 and CDR2 sequences are SGHVS and FQNEAQ. This clonotype was recorded many times. As yet, its antigen is unknown. This TCR was sampled from a young woman with Graves' ophthalmopathy. Sequencing was performed on blood. The chain uses TRBV7-8 and TRBJ2-3; 10 bases line up with TRBD2. The CDR3 reads CASSLNRRGQLKRTSGSTDTQYF. For the CDR3, the DNA is TGTGCCAGCAGCTTAAATCGCCGGGGACAGCTAAAAAGGACTAGCGGTAGCACAGATACGCAGTATTTT.